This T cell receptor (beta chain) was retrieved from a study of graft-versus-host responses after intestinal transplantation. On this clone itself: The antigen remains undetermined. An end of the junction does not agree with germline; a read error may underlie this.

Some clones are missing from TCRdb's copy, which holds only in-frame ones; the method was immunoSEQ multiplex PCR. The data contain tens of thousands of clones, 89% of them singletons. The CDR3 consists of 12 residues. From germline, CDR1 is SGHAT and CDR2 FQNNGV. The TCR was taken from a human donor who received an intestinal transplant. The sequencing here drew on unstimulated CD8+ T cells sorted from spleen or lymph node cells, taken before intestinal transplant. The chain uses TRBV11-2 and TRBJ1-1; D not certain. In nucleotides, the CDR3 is TGTGCCAGCAGCTTAGATCTACGAGGGTTTGGGTTT. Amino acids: CASSLDLRGFGF.